The 10 T cell receptor beta chains reported below all come from one sample, sequenced in a study of blood T cell repertoires in COVID-19. Data came from immunoSEQ multiplex PCR; TCRdb stores just in-frame clones and leaves some out. The sample includes about 81,000 clones, about 95% of them seen just once. Input material: peripheral blood. The receptors were gathered from a human donor with active COVID-19. The donor label of this sample is uncertain.

V and J are TRBV5-1 and TRBJ2-5, with unresolved D. V was pared by 1 base and J by 3 bases, with 7 bases between. The V gene's germline CDR1 is SGHRS and CDR2 YFSETQ. The CDR3 consists of 13 residues. For the CDR3, the DNA is TGCGCCAGCAGCTTGACTGAGAAAGAGACCCAGTACTTC. Protein: CASSLTEKETQYF.

The V gene is TRBV5-1, the J gene TRBJ2-2, with D possibly being TRBD1 (6 bases). Germline lookup yields CDR1 SGHRS and CDR2 YFSETQ. Trimming left V 0 bases short and J 7 bases short, with 16 bases between. This CDR3 spans 16 amino acids. The CDR3 DNA is TGCGCCAGCAGCTTGGACCCACAGGGAATCGGCGGGGAGCTGTTTTTT. Protein: CASSLDPQGIGGELFF.

V usage is TRBV14 and J usage is TRBJ1-1; possibly TRBD1 for D (6 bases). CDR1 is SGHDN and CDR2 is FVKESK in the germline V gene. V lost 4 bases and J lost 2, with 8 bases in between. CDR3 size: 13 residues. CDR3 DNA: TGTGCCAGCAGCCGGACAGATAACACTGAAGCTTTCTTT. Encoded protein: CASSRTDNTEAFF.

In DNA, the CDR3 is TGTGCCAGCAGTTACCCACGGGTGAACACTGAAGCTTTCTTT. It is translated as CASSYPRVNTEAFF. This chain uses TRBV6-2 or TRBV6-3 with TRBJ1-1; no firm D call. V lost 2 bases and J 0 bases, leaving 7 bases between the germline ends. Germline loops: CDR1 MNHEY, CDR2 SVGEGT. The CDR3 is made up of 14 amino acids.

The gene calls are TRBV15 and TRBJ1-2, with D possibly matching TRBD1 (5 bases). CDR3 length: 16 residues. V was shortened by 0 bases and J by 0 bases, with 11 bases between the two germline ends. Looked up from germline, CDR1 is LNHNV and CDR2 is YYDKDF (reference sequence). The CDR3 is CATSRDREATNYGYTF. The CDR3, as DNA: TGTGCCACCAGCAGAGACAGGGAGGCGACTAACTATGGCTACACCTTC.

The V gene is TRBV10-2, the J gene TRBJ1-2; TRBD1 matches 10 bases. Germline V gene data show CDR1 as WSHSY and CDR2 as SAAADI. V trimming: 0 bases; J trimming: 2 bases; junction bases outside the gene matches: 12. This CDR3 region has 19 residues. DNA for the CDR3: TGCGCCAGCAGTGAGTCGGGGACAGGGGACCCTACGAAGAACTATGGCTACACCTTC. Its translation: CASSESGTGDPTKNYGYTF.

This chain connects TRBV18 to TRBJ2-7; D may be TRBD1 (6 bases). This CDR3 spans 13 amino acids. The V end lost 6 bases, the J end lost 4 bases, and 13 bases lay between the germline ends. CDR1 and CDR2 (germline): KGHSH, LQKENI. DNA of the CDR3: TGTGCCAGCTCGGGGACATCGGCATACGAGCAGTACTTC. Translated, it gives CASSGTSAYEQYF.

The chain employs TRBV21-1 and TRBJ2-3; the D call of TRBD2 is as the table states it, not checked on the DNA. TRBV21-1 is listed as a pseudogene. This CDR3 contains 16 residues. The CDR3 bases are TGTGCCAGCAGCTTGGCGAGAAGCGGGAACACAGATACGCAGTATTTT. It encodes CASSLARSGNTDTQYF.

The V call is TRBV18, the J call TRBJ2-4, with TRBD2 as a possible D gene (5 bases). The CDR3 runs 15 residues. The V end was cut by 3 bases, the J end by 2 bases, with 11 bases between. Germline V lookup: CDR1 KGHSH, CDR2 LQKENI. CDR3 coding DNA: TGTGCCAGCTCACCGACCTCCGGGACCAAAAACATTCAGTACTTC. Protein product: CASSPTSGTKNIQYF.

The chain joins TRBV6-9 to TRBJ2-2, with 7 bases fitting TRBD1. This CDR3 is 13 amino acids long. Trimming cost V 8 bases and J 5 bases; bases outside gene matches: 5. Germline CDR1 reads MNHGY; CDR2 reads SVAAGI. The CDR3 region is CASDRVGTGELFF. The CDR3 DNA reads as TGTGCCAGCGACAGGGTAGGGACCGGGGAGCTGTTTTTT.